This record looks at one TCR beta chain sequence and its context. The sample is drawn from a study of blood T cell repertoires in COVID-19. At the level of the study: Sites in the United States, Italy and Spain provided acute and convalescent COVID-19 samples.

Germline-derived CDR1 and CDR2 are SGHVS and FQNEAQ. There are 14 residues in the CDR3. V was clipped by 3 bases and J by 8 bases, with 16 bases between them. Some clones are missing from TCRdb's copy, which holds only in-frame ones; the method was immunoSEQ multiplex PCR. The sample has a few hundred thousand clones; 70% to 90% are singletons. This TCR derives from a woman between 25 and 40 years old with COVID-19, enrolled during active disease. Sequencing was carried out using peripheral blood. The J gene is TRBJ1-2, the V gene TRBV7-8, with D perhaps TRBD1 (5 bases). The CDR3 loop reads CASSFRGWVEGYTF. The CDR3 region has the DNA TGTGCCAGCAGCTTCCGGGGGTGGGTAGAAGGCTACACCTTC.